Given below is one T cell receptor beta chain in context. This clone was found once. Its antigen is not yet known. No base-level quality is on record; no much larger clone is a single base apart. From V the trimming removes 5 bases and from J it removes 0 bases, while the gene matches leave 8 bases of the junction unaccounted for. Per the germline V gene (reference sequence), SEHNR is the CDR1 and FQNEAQ is the CDR2. Spanning cysteine to phenylalanine, the CDR3 consists of 16 amino acids. The entry retains the CDR3 DNA only, 48 bases that are in frame from base 1. The sample's time point label, in plain terms: cycle 2 day 1 (C2D1) of nivolumab. Every trial patient had relapsed after autologous stem cell transplantation, and cohorts A, B and C differed in prior brentuximab vedotin exposure. The trial cohort comprised about 60 patients with relapsed/refractory classical Hodgkin lymphoma whose best overall responses were complete response, partial response or progressive disease. Single-agent nivolumab was administered to trial patients in the multi-cohort phase II CheckMate 205 trial. An independent review committee assessed best overall response by applying the 2007 International Working Group response criteria. Trial PBMCs were collected just before the start of nivolumab (C1D1) and during therapy at cycle 2 day 1 and cycle 4 day 1. After peripheral blood was drawn into 8 mL Vacutainer Cell Preparation Tubes, PBMCs were isolated by centrifugation and then cryopreserved.

Genomic DNA was extracted with the Qiagen DNeasy kit from unsorted PBMCs and from negatively selected CD4+ and CD8+ fractions. TCR beta CDR3 regions were subjected to amplification by immunoSEQ multiplex PCR with primers that anneal to V and J segments. A synthetic immune receptor repertoire was used to minimize amplification bias, and any residual bias was removed computationally once sequencing was done. The original methods were these. Custom Python scripts were used to quantify repertoire diversity as the Shannon entropy index. The unsorted, CD4+ and CD8+ repertoires were each analyzed separately, with the exception of combined analyses, where CD4+ and CD8+ sequences were merged in silico. A clone counted as expanded when the clone's frequency after treatment rose at least 2-fold relative to C1D1, and clones undetected at baseline were given a pseudocount of 0.5. Singleton clones were defined as clones with 0 or 1 copy at C1D1, and non-singleton clones were defined as clones with 2 or more copies. Clones expanded in unsorted samples were assigned a CD4+, CD8+ or unknown annotation through matching of protein sequences in sorted samples from the same patient. Wilcoxon tests on paired samples were used to test changes in diversity from C1D1 to C4D1. Not all clones reach the TCRdb copy of this immuneACCESS table, which keeps in-frame sequences only. Checked studies attribute under half of the gap to unresolved V genes and leave the rest unexplained. D and trimming come from the DNA, and the V and J calls and clone size come from that table. This sample holds roughly 20,000 clones; 80% to 90% were observed only once. The ten most abundant clones make up around 12% of the sample.

The source of the sample is a study of PD-1 blockade in classical Hodgkin lymphoma (dated by TCRdb to the early 2020s). As for the study more broadly: Nivolumab dosing was 3 mg/kg intravenously every 2 weeks, continuing until either disease progression or unacceptable toxicity. The study used TCR beta sequencing and CyTOF to define a peripheral blood immune signature of response to PD-1 blockade in classical Hodgkin lymphoma.

Points the paper makes about the study in general: Newly diagnosed patients were reported to have lower baseline TCR diversity than healthy donors, and relapsed/refractory patients were reported to have lower baseline TCR diversity still. Baseline diversity similar to that of newly diagnosed patients was observed in trial patients achieving complete response, whereas significantly lower diversity was observed in partial responders and progressors. Lower diversity was observed in patients in whom nivolumab was started less than 1 year after ASCT, and these patients were excluded from later analyses so that confounding by immune reconstitution would be avoided. By C4D1, a significant rise was seen in CD4+ TCR diversity but not in CD8+ TCR diversity (p=0.0027 vs p=0.16), and the rise was most apparent among complete responders (p=0.02). Only a single clinical trial cohort was studied, and what caused the repertoire differences, possibly disease activity or prior therapy, remained undefined.

This receptor was obtained from a human donor with classical Hodgkin lymphoma. The sequencing here drew on peripheral blood mononuclear cells (PBMCs), taken before the second cycle of nivolumab. The sequence joins TRBV7-9 to TRBJ2-3; 7 of the junction bases match TRBD1. The nucleotide sequence reads TGTGCCAGCAGCATCCGGACAGGCCCTAGCACAGATACGCAGTATTTT. Its translation is CASSIRTGPSTDTQYF.